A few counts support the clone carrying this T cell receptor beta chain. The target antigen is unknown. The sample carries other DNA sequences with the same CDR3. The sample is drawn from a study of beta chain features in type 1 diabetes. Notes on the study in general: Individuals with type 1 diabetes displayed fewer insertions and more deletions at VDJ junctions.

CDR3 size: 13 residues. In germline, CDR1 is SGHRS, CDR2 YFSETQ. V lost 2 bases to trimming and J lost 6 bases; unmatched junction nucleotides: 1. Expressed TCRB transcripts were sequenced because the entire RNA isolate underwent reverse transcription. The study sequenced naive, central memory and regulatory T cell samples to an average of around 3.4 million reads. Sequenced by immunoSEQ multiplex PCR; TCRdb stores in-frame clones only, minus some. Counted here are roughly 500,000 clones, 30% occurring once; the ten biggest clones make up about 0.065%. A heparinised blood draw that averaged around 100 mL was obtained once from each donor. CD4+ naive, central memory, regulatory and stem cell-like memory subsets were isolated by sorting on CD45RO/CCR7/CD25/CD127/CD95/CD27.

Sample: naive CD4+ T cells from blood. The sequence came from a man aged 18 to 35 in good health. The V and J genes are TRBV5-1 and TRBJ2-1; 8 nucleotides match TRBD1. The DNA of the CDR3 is TGCGCCAGCAGCTTAGGACAGGGCAATGAGCAGTTCTTC. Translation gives CASSLGQGNEQFF.